This record covers a single T cell receptor (beta chain). There is no known antigen for this receptor. No much larger clonotype is one base removed from it; base qualities were not supplied. TCRbeta CDR3 regions were amplified from genomic DNA by means of the immunoSEQ Assay, a bias-controlled multiplex PCR. The authors' analysis ran thus. Within the assay, amplification of reference gene primers was used to estimate how many nucleated cells each sample contained. To quantify the absolute abundance of each unique TCRbeta CDR3 rearrangement, sequence reads were collapsed and filtered. Productive Simpson clonality was computed per sample as the square root of Simpson's diversity index over productive rearrangements. TCRdb limited this immuneACCESS table to in-frame rearrangements with V and J called. A share of clones is missing; checked studies link under half to unresolved V genes, and the rest is unexplained. Clone size and V and J calls were adopted from that table, with D and trimming inferred from the DNA. A total of about 130,000 clones appear in this sample, approximately 83% of them only once. The ten largest make up 3% of the sample.

Each collaborating institution followed its own protocols to collect whole blood in K2EDTA tubes. Collaborator samples were shipped for TCRbeta analysis as frozen whole blood, isolated PBMCs, or DNA extracted from either sample type. These data come from a study of blood T cell repertoires in COVID-19 (TCRdb year 2020). A note on the overall study: Samples from collaborators originated in the United States, Italy and Spain and spanned both the acute and convalescent phases of COVID-19. The material from the prospective study consisted of cDNA or gDNA derived from T cells, B-cell-depleted T cells, or PBMCs. Deeply sampled blood TCRbeta repertoires from subjects exposed to, actively infected with, or recovered from COVID-19 were included in the dataset. The repertoires were released in a freely available public database intended as a resource for research on the immune response to SARS-CoV-2. The samples were drawn from two sources: the first 160 participants of the ongoing ImmuneRACE study, and 1,000 to 1,500 subjects contributed by 6 global collaborators. Nearly every sample came with metadata listing a de-identified subject ID, COVID-19 status, age in years and sex. Where HLA class I and class II types were available, the types were taken from metadata supplied by the sample provider, not from assay-based typing.

Trimming takes 5 bases from V and 2 bases from J, and the germline ends sit 19 bases apart. CDR1 and CDR2 were assigned from the germline V gene as SGHAT and FQNNGV. The CDR3, from cysteine to phenylalanine, totals 17 residues. Only CDR3 DNA is held: 51 bases, read in frame from base 1. General study outcomes and caveats: The quantity of clinical and demographic metadata differed by source and by participant and was supplied without curation.

The specimen was peripheral blood. Rearrangement joined TRBV11-2 to TRBJ1-5, with the D segment identity uncertain. The sequence was collected from a woman aged 80 or over with acute or convalescent COVID-19. This receptor carries the CDR3 CASSAGKGRDGNQPQHF. The sequence in DNA is TGTGCCAGCAGCGCCGGGAAAGGGCGCGACGGCAATCAGCCCCAGCATTTT.